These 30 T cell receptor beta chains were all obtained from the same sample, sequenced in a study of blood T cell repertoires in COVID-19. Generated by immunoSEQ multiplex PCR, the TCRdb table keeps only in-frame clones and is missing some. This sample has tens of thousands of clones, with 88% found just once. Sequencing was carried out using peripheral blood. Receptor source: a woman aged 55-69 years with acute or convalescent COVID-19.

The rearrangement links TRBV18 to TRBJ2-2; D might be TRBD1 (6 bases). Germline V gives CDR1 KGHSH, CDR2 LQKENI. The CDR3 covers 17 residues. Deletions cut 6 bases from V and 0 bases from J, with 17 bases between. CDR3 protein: CASSLRDTTTNTGELFF. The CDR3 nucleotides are TGTGCCAGCTCGCTCCGGGACACAACGACGAACACCGGGGAGCTGTTTTTT.

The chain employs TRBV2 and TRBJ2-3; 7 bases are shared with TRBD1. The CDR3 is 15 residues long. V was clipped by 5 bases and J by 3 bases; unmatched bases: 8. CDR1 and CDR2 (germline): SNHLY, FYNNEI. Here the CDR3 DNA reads TGTGCCAGCAGTAGACAGGGAGTAGGGACAGATACGCAGTATTTT. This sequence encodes CASSRQGVGTDTQYF.

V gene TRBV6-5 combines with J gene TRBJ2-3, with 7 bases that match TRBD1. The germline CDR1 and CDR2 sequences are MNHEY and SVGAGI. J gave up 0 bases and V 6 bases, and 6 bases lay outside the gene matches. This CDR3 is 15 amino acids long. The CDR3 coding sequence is TGTGCCAGCAGGGACAGGTCCACTAGCACAGATACGCAGTATTTT. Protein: CASRDRSTSTDTQYF.

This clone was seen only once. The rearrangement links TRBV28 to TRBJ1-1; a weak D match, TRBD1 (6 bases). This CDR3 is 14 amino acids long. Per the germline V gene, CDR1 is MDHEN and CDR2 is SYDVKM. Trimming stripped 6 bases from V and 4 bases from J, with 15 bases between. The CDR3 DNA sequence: TGTGCCAGCAGCTTAGGGGGGGTCATCACTGAAGCTTTCTTT. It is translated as CASSLGGVITEAFF.

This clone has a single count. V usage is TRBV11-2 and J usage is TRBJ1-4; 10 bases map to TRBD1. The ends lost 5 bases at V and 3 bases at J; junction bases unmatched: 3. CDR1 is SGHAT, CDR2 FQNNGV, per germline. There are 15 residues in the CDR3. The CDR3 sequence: CASSRDRGPNEKLFF. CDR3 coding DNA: TGTGCCAGCAGCCGGGACAGGGGACCTAATGAAAAACTGTTTTTT.

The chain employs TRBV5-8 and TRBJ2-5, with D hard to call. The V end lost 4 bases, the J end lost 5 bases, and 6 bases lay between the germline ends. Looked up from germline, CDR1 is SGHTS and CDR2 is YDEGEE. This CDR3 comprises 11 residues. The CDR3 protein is CASSPLETQYF. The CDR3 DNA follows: TGTGCCAGCAGCCCGTTGGAGACCCAGTACTTC. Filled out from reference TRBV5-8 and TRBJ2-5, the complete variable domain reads EAGVTQSPTHLIKTRGQQATLRCSPISGHTSVYWYQQALGLGLQFLLWYDEGEERNRGNFPPRFSGRQFPNYSSELNVNALELEDSALYLCASSPLETQYFGPGTRLLVL.

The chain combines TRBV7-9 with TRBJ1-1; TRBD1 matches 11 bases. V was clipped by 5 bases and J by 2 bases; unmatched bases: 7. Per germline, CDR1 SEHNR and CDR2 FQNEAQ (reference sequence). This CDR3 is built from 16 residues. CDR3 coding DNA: TGTGCCAGCAGCCGTCCCGGGACAGGGGGAAACACTGAAGCTTTCTTT. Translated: CASSRPGTGGNTEAFF. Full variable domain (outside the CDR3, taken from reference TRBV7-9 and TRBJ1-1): DTGVSQNPRHKITKRGQNVTFRCDPISEHNRLYWYRQTLGQGPEFLTYFQNEAQLEKSRLLSDRFSAERPKGSFSTLEIQRTEQGDSAMYLCASSRPGTGGNTEAFFGQGTRLTVV.

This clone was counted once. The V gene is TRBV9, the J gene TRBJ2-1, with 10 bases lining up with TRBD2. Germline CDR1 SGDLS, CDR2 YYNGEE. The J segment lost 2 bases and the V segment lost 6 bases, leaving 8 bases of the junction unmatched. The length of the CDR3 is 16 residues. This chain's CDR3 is CASTSGSLPAYNEQFF. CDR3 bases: TGTGCCAGCACTAGCGGGAGCCTTCCAGCCTACAATGAGCAGTTCTTC.

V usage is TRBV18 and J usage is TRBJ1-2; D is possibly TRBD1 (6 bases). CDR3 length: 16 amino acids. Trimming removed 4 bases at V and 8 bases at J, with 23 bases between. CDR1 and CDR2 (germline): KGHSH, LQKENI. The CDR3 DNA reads TGTGCCAGCTCACTGGACCCACCAGCAACAGGGTCGGGCTACACCTTC. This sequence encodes CASSLDPPATGSGYTF.

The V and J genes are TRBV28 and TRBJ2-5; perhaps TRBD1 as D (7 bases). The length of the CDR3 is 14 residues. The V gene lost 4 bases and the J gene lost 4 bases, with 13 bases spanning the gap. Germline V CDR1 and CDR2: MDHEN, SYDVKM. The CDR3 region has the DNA TGTGCCAGCAGTTCCCACAGGGGAGGAGAGACCCAGTACTTC. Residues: CASSSHRGGETQYF. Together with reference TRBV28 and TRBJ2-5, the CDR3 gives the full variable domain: DVKVTQSSRYLVKRTGEKVFLECVQDMDHENMFWYRQDPGLGLRLIYFSYDVKMKEKGDIPEGYSVSREKKERFSLILESASTNQTSMYLCASSSHRGGETQYFGPGTRLLVL.

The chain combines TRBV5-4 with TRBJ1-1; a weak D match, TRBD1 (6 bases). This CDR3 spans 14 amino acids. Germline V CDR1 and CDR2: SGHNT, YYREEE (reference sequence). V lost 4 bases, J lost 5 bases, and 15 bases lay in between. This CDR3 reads CASSRTQGRTEAFF. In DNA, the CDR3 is TGTGCCAGCAGCCGGACACAGGGAAGGACTGAAGCTTTCTTT. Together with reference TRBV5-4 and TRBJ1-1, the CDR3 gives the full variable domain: ETGVTQSPTHLIKTRGQQVTLRCSSQSGHNTVSWYQQALGQGPQFIFQYYREEENGRGNFPPRFSGLQFPNYSSELNVNALELDDSALYLCASSRTQGRTEAFFGQGTRLTVV.

The CDR3 bases are TGCAGTGCTAGTTATACTAGCGGACACAATGAGCAGTTCTTC. This gives the protein CSASYTSGHNEQFF. This sequence joins TRBV20-1 and TRBJ2-1; TRBD2 agrees at 8 bases. CDR1 DFQATT and CDR2 SNEGSKA come from the germline V gene (reference sequence). J was trimmed by 5 bases and V by 3 bases; bases with no gene match: 6. The CDR3 consists of 14 residues.

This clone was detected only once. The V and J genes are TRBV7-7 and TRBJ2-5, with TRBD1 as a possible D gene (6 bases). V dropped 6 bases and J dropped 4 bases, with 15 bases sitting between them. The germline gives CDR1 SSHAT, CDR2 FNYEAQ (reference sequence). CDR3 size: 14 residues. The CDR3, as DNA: TGTGCCAGCAGTCAGGGGCCCAGGGGAGAGACCCAGTACTTC. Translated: CASSQGPRGETQYF.

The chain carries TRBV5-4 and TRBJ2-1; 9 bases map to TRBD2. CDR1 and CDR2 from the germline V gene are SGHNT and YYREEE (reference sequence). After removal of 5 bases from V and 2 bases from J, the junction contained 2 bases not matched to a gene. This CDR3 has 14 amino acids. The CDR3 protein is CASRGTSPYNEQFF. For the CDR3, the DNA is TGTGCCAGCAGGGGGACTAGCCCCTACAATGAGCAGTTCTTC.

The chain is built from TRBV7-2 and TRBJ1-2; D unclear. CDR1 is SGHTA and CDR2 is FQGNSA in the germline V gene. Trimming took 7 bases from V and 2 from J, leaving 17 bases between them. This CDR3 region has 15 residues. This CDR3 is CASTLRLATNYGYTF. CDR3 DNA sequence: TGTGCCAGCACCTTGAGACTGGCAACCAACTATGGCTACACCTTC.

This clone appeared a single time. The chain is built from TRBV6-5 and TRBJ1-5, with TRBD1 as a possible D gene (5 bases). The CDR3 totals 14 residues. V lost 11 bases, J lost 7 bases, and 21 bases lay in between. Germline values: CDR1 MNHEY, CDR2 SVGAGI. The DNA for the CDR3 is TGTGCCGGATCAACGGGGGAGGTCGGGCAGCCCCAGCATTTT. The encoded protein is CAGSTGEVGQPQHF.

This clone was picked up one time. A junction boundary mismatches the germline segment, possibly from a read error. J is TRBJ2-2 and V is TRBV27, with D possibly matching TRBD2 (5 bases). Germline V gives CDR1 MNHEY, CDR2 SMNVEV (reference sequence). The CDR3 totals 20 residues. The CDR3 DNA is TGTGCCAGCGGTTTGAGGTATCTAGCATTAAGTAATTATATTACCGGGGAGCTGTTTTTT. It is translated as CASGLRYLALSNYITGELFF.

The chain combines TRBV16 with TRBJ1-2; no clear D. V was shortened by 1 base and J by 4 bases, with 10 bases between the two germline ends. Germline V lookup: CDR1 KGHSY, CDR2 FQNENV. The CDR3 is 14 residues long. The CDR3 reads CASSQYVVGYGYTF. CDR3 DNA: TGTGCCAGCAGCCAATATGTGGTCGGCTATGGCTACACCTTC.

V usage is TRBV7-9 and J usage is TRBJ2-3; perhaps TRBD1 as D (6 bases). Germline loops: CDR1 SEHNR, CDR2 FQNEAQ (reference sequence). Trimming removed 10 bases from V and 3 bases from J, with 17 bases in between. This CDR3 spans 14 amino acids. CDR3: CATTPQGRTDTQYF. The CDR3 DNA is TGTGCCACAACTCCACAGGGACGGACAGATACGCAGTATTTT.

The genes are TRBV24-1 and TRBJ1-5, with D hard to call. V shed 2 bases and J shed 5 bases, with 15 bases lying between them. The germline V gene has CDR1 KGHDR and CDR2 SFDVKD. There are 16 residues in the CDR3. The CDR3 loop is CATSDSRVGDYQPQHF. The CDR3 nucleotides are TGTGCCACCAGTGATTCGAGGGTTGGTGATTATCAGCCCCAGCATTTT.

For the CDR3, the DNA is TGTGCCAGCAGTGAACGGGCAGGGTTGGGTTCCAAGGAGCCCCAGCATTTT. This gives the protein CASSERAGLGSKEPQHF. The chain carries TRBV6-1 and TRBJ1-5; a possible D gene is TRBD1 (5 bases). CDR3 size: 17 residues. Trimming stripped 2 bases from V and 8 bases from J, with 22 bases between. From germline, CDR1 is MNHNS and CDR2 SASEGT.

The DNA for the CDR3 is TGTGCCAGCAGCTTGGTGGAGAATAATTCACCCCTCCACTTT. Translation: CASSLVENNSPLHF. The gene calls are TRBV5-6 and TRBJ1-6; D not certain. The germline V gene encodes CDR1 SGHDT and CDR2 YYEEEE. The CDR3 extends over 14 amino acids. V lost 0 bases and J lost 5, with 6 bases in between.

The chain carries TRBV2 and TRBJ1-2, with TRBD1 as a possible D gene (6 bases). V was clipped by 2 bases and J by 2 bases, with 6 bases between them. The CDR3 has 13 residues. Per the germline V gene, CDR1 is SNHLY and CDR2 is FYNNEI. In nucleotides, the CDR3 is TGTGCCAGCAGTGAAACAGGGAACTATGGCTACACCTTC. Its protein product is CASSETGNYGYTF.

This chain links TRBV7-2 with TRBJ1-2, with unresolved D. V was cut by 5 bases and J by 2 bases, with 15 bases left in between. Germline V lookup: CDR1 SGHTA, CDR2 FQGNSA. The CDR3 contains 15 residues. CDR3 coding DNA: TGTGCCAGCAGCCCAAGGACTCAAGTCAACTATGGCTACACCTTC. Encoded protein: CASSPRTQVNYGYTF.

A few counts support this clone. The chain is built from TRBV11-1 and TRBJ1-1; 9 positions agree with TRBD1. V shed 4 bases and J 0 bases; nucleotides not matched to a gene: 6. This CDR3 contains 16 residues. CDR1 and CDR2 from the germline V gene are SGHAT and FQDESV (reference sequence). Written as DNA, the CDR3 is TGTGCCAGCAGCTCGGGGACAGGGCAAATGAACACTGAAGCTTTCTTT. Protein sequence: CASSSGTGQMNTEAFF.

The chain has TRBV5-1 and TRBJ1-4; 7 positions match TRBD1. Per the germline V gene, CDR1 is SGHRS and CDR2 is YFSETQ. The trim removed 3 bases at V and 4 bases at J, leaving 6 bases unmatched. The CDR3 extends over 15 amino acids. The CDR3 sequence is CASSSAGGFNEKLFF. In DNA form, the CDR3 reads TGCGCCAGCAGCTCCGCAGGGGGATTTAATGAAAAACTGTTTTTT.

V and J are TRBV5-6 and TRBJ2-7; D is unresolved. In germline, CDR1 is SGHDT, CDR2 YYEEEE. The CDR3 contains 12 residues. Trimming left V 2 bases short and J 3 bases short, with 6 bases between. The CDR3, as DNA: TGTGCCAGCAGCTTCAGACTCTACGAGCAGTACGTC. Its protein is CASSFRLYEQYV.

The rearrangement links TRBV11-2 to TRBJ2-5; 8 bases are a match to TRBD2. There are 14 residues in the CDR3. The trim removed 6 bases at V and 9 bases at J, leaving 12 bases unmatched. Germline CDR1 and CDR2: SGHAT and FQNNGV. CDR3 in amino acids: CASRGSSGRWAQYF. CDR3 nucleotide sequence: TGTGCCAGCAGGGGCTCTAGCGGGCGATGGGCCCAGTACTTC.

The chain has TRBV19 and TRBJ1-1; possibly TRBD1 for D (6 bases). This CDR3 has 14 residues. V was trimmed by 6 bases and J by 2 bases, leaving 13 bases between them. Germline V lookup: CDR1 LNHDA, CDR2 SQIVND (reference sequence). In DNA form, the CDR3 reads TGTGCCAGTAGATCGGCAGGGGATAACACTGAAGCTTTCTTT. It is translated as CASRSAGDNTEAFF.

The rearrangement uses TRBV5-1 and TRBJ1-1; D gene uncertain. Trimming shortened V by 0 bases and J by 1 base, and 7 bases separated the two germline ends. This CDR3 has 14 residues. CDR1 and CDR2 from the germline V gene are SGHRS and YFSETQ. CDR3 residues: CASSLGASNTEAFF. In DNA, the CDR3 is TGCGCCAGCAGCTTGGGGGCATCGAACACTGAAGCTTTCTTT.